These T cell receptor beta chains were read from a single sample in a study of human T cells and chemical hapten exposure. One entry per CDR3 protein results from TCRdb running MiXCR on the RACE reads. The sample yields fewer than 400,000 distinct CDR3 sequences, approximately 6.3% seen once. Sequencing used whole blood, obtained in connection with sensitization to the hapten diphenylcyclopropenone (DPC). Receptor source: a woman younger than 35 with alopecia areata. Some clones in this sample may be carry-over from other donors' samples. The CDR3 runs from the conserved cysteine through the conserved F or W. Each record gives: clone size, V gene, D gene, J gene, CDR3 protein, CDR3 DNA. D genes are given only for firm matches. A clone size is listed for some rows: how often the clone was seen (once, few, many), or a class if it is expanded.

.	TRBV5-1	.	TRBJ2-5	CDSRRQETQYF	TGCGACAGCAGACGACAAGAGACCCAGTACTTC
many	TRBV28	.	TRBJ2-4	CASSKGGQVIAKNIQYF	TGTGCCAGCAGTAAGGGAGGACAGGTGATAGCCAAAAACATTCAGTACTTC
many	TRBV6-5	TRBD1	TRBJ1-5	CASSSLGQGADQPQHF	TGTGCCAGCAGCTCCTTAGGACAGGGGGCGGATCAGCCCCAGCATTTT
.	TRBV28	.	TRBJ1-5	CASTPDGNQPQHF	TGTGCCAGCACCCCAGACGGGAATCAGCCCCAGCATTTT
many	TRBV13	.	TRBJ2-7	CASSPSDSSYEQYF	TGTGCCAGCAGCCCCTCGGACAGTTCCTACGAGCAGTACTTC
.	TRBV9	.	TRBJ1-5	CASSVEGSNQPQHF	TGTGCCAGCAGCGTAGAAGGGAGCAATCAGCCCCAGCATTTT
.	TRBV21-1	.	TRBJ2-3	CASSKVTGALGDTQYF	TGTGCCAGCAGCAAAGTCACAGGGGCGCTTGGGGATACGCAGTATTTT
few	TRBV7-2	.	TRBJ1-1	CASSLHGSTEAFF	TGTGCCAGCAGCTTACATGGGTCCACTGAAGCTTTCTTT
many	TRBV4-3	.	TRBJ2-6	CASSQGPRDFCSGANVLTF	TGCGCCAGCAGCCAAGGCCCCCGGGACTTCTGCTCTGGGGCCAACGTCCTGACTTTC
many	TRBV6-2/TRBV6-3	TRBD1	TRBJ1-1	CASSGGGAEAFF	TGTGCCAGCAGCGGAGGGGGCGCTGAAGCTTTCTTT
.	TRBV12-3/TRBV12-4	.	TRBJ1-1	CASSLLGQNTEAFF	TGTGCCAGCAGTTTATTGGGCCAGAACACTGAAGCTTTCTTT
many	TRBV7-8	.	TRBJ2-3	CASSPSGLPGSSTDTQYF	TGTGCCAGCAGCCCCTCGGGACTTCCTGGCTCTAGCACAGATACGCAGTATTTT
few	TRBV20-1	.	TRBJ1-5	CSALAGDQPQHF	TGCAGTGCTCTGGCAGGGGATCAGCCCCAGCATTTT
.	TRBV12-3/TRBV12-4	.	TRBJ1-4	CASSLGAQRANEKLFF	TGTGCCAGCAGTTTGGGGGCCCAGAGGGCTAATGAAAAACTGTTTTTT
many	TRBV7-9	.	TRBJ2-7	CASSLDGGVYEQYF	TGTGCCAGCAGCTTGGACGGGGGAGTCTACGAGCAGTACTTC
many	TRBV18	.	TRBJ1-2	CASSPQRQKQNYGYTF	TGTGCCAGCTCACCACAAAGGCAGAAGCAAAACTATGGCTACACCTTC
.	TRBV20-1	TRBD1	TRBJ2-5	CSARVMDRDKETQYF	TGCAGTGCTAGAGTTATGGACAGGGATAAAGAGACCCAGTACTTC
.	TRBV6-5	.	TRBJ2-1	CASSYGGTNEQFF	TGTGCCAGCAGTTACGGCGGAACCAATGAGCAGTTCTTC
many	TRBV7-8	.	TRBJ2-3	CASSSYSDTQYF	TGTGCCAGCAGCTCCTATTCTGATACGCAGTATTTT
few	TRBV24-1	.	TRBJ2-4	CATSDLPPGNIQYF	TGTGCCACCAGTGATTTGCCCCCGGGAAACATTCAGTACTTC
many	TRBV27	.	TRBJ2-7	CASSLSAGPYEQYF	TGTGCCAGCAGTTTATCGGCAGGGCCCTACGAGCAGTACTTC
.	TRBV20-1	TRBD1	TRBJ1-5	CSARETTGVSNQPQHF	TGCAGTGCTAGAGAAACGACAGGGGTGAGCAATCAGCCCCAGCATTTT
many	TRBV6-6	.	TRBJ2-5	CASNKWEGQGETQYF	TGTGCCAGCAACAAATGGGAGGGACAAGGAGAGACCCAGTACTTC
few	TRBV5-1	TRBD1	TRBJ2-3	CASSFDRGGFPSTDTQYF	TGCGCCAGCAGCTTTGACAGGGGGGGATTTCCTAGCACAGATACGCAGTATTTT
few	TRBV7-9	.	TRBJ1-4	CASSSEGEKLFF	TGTGCCAGCAGCTCCGAAGGGGAAAAACTGTTTTTT
.	TRBV2	.	TRBJ1-4	CASSDSEKLFF	TGTGCCAGCAGTGACTCTGAAAAACTGTTTTTT
.	TRBV12-3/TRBV12-4	.	TRBJ1-1	CASSLRTVEAFF	TGTGCCAGCAGTCTTCGGACCGTCGAAGCTTTCTTT
.	TRBV25-1	TRBD2	TRBJ2-1	CASSANPSGGNEQFF	TGTGCCAGCAGTGCAAACCCTAGCGGTGGCAATGAGCAGTTCTTC
.	TRBV5-6	.	TRBJ1-4	CASSSPPRGDEKLFF	TGTGCCAGCAGCTCCCCTCCTAGGGGGGATGAAAAACTGTTTTTT
many	TRBV29-1	TRBD1	TRBJ2-7	CSVARTGALGDEQYF	TGCAGCGTTGCCCGGACAGGGGCCCTCGGCGACGAGCAGTACTTC
many	TRBV6-6	TRBD1	TRBJ1-5	CASSYSGQGLNQPQHF	TGTGCCAGCAGTTACTCCGGACAGGGTCTAAATCAGCCCCAGCATTTT
.	TRBV5-6	.	TRBJ2-1	CASSLQGEEFF	TGTGCCAGCAGCTTGCAGGGTGAAGAGTTCTTC
.	TRBV6-5	TRBD2	TRBJ2-4	CASSYASVAGVAGVGKNIQYF	TGTGCCAGCAGTTACGCGTCGGTAGCGGGGGTAGCGGGAGTCGGCAAAAACATTCAGTACTTC
.	TRBV6-5	TRBD2	TRBJ2-1	CASSYRRGGTYNEQFF	TGTGCCAGCAGTTACCGGCGGGGGGGAACCTACAATGAGCAGTTCTTC
.	TRBV28	.	TRBJ2-3	CASSFRTEDTQYF	TGTGCCAGCAGTTTCAGGACGGAGGATACGCAGTATTTT
few	TRBV28	.	TRBJ2-2	CASRLRGPSAGELFF	TGTGCCAGCAGGCTCAGGGGTCCCAGCGCCGGGGAGCTGTTTTTT